A single sample is the source of the 32 T cell receptor beta chains below, sequenced in a study of cytomegalovirus exposure and HLA in healthy donors. Amplification used 60 Vbeta primers and 13 Jbeta primers. The protocol was immunoSEQ multiplex PCR, while the TCRdb copy is restricted to in-frame clones and leaves out a portion. The sample shows 150,000 to 200,000 clones, 75% to 85% of them seen only once. Sequenced material: PBMCs. The receptors come from a woman in her forties or fifties in good health and CMV-seronegative.

A single count supports this clone. This rearrangement joins TRBV5-1 to TRBJ2-1; 7 bases agree with TRBD2. CDR3 size: 14 residues. Germline values: CDR1 SGHRS, CDR2 YFSETQ. V shed 1 base and J 5 bases; nucleotides not matched to a gene: 3. In DNA, the CDR3 is TGCGCCAGCAGCTTGCAGCGGGACCACAATGAGCAGTTCTTC. It yields the protein CASSLQRDHNEQFF.

This sequence joins TRBV28 and TRBJ1-1; D not resolved. V lost 4 bases, J lost 1 base, and 13 bases lay in between. Germline V CDR1 and CDR2: MDHEN, SYDVKM. The length of the CDR3 is 15 residues. This chain's CDR3 is CASSSPRGGNTEAFF. The CDR3 DNA sequence: TGTGCCAGCAGTTCCCCTCGAGGAGGGAACACTGAAGCTTTCTTT.

This chain links TRBV9 with TRBJ1-2; possibly TRBD1 for D (5 bases). Germline assignment: CDR1 SGDLS and CDR2 YYNGEE. This CDR3 contains 17 residues. The V end was cut by 1 base, the J end by 4 bases, with 20 bases between. CDR3: CASSVIFTGTRSYGYTF. CDR3 sequence (DNA): TGTGCCAGCAGCGTAATCTTTACAGGTACCCGATCCTATGGCTACACCTTC.

This clone was seen a few times. The chain recombines TRBV28 with TRBJ1-4; 7 bases agree with TRBD1. The ends lost 6 bases at V and 3 bases at J; junction bases unmatched: 7. The CDR3 consists of 15 residues. The germline CDR1 and CDR2 sequences are MDHEN and SYDVKM. The DNA of the CDR3 is TGTGCCAGCAGCCCCGGGACAGCCTCTAATGAAAAACTGTTTTTT. It is translated as CASSPGTASNEKLFF.

The chain carries TRBV4-1 and TRBJ2-5; D is unclear. The CDR3 is 17 residues long. V gave up 4 bases and J gave up 4 bases, with 22 bases separating them. The germline V gene has CDR1 MGHRA and CDR2 YSYEKL. The CDR3 here is CASSPSPSVEVGETQYF. Here the CDR3 DNA reads TGCGCCAGCAGCCCCTCCCCATCAGTCGAGGTTGGAGAGACCCAGTACTTC.

CDR3 sequence (DNA): TGTGCCAGTAGTTCAGGGACTAGCGGGAGGTCCGGCTACGAGCAGTACTTC. Its protein product is CASSSGTSGRSGYEQYF. This chain links TRBV19 with TRBJ2-7; TRBD2 matches 15 bases. Germline V gene lookup returns CDR1 LNHDA and CDR2 SQIVND (reference sequence). This CDR3 has 17 amino acids. Trimming cost V 5 bases and J 3 bases; bases outside gene matches: 8.

Comments on this clone: In the same sample, other DNA sequences code for this CDR3. The rearrangement joins TRBV27 to TRBJ1-5; D might be TRBD1 (5 bases). Germline CDR1 and CDR2: MNHEY and SMNVEV (reference sequence). Trimming removed 6 bases at V and 2 bases at J, with 8 bases between. This CDR3 contains 13 residues. CDR3 in DNA: TGTGCCAGCAGCCTCAGGGGCAATCAGCCCCAGCATTTT. It encodes CASSLRGNQPQHF.

A note on this clone: An end of the junction differs from the germline gene, which may be a read error. The rearrangement joins TRBV2 to TRBJ2-5, with TRBD1 identical over 12 bases. Germline values: CDR1 SNHLY, CDR2 FYNNEI. The CDR3 has 15 residues. CDR3 protein: CASSESGTGGTSSDF. CDR3 nucleotide sequence: TGTGCCAGCAGTGAATCCGGGACAGGGGGCACGTCCTCAGACTTC.

The V call is TRBV2, the J call TRBJ2-2, with 7 bases identical to TRBD2. Germline lookup yields CDR1 SNHLY and CDR2 FYNNEI. The CDR3 consists of 15 residues. Losses at the gene ends were 7 bases for V and 0 bases for J; bases not matched to a gene: 5. The CDR3 spells CASNLGLANTGELFF. The CDR3 region has the DNA TGTGCCAGCAATCTCGGACTAGCGAACACCGGGGAGCTGTTTTTT. The complete variable domain, with remaining parts taken from reference TRBV2 and TRBJ2-2, reads EPEVTQTPSHQVTQMGQEVILRCVPISNHLYFYWYRQILGQKVEFLVSFYNNEISEKSEIFDDQFSVERPDGSNFTLKIRSTKLEDSAMYFCASNLGLANTGELFFGEGSRLTVL.

The V call is TRBV5-1, the J call TRBJ1-3; D call uncertain. Germline V gene sequence: CDR1 SGHRS, CDR2 YFSETQ. This CDR3 region has 16 residues. V was pared by 4 bases and J by 1 base, with 15 bases between. CDR3 protein: CASSPGEAQSGNTIYF. The CDR3 DNA follows: TGCGCCAGCAGCCCCGGTGAGGCGCAGTCTGGAAACACCATATATTTT.

This chain connects TRBV4-2 to TRBJ2-3; D is uncertain. V was clipped by 0 bases and J by 6 bases, with 7 bases between them. The CDR3 has 13 amino acids. Germline V lookup: CDR1 LGHNA, CDR2 YNFKEQ. CDR3 amino acids: CASSQDPGDTQYF. CDR3 DNA sequence: TGTGCCAGCAGCCAAGACCCCGGGGATACGCAGTATTTT.

DNA of the CDR3: TGTGCCAGTATCGAGAGCGGGGTGACTGAAGCTTTCTTT. This sequence encodes CASIESGVTEAFF. The chain couples TRBV19 to TRBJ1-1; D gene ambiguous. CDR1 and CDR2 from the germline V gene are LNHDA and SQIVND (reference sequence). Trimming pared 7 bases from V and 5 bases from J, leaving 14 bases between. The CDR3 is 13 residues long.

This chain joins TRBV7-2 and TRBJ1-2; unclear D gene. The CDR3 is 13 residues long. V shed 5 bases and J shed 4 bases, with 11 bases lying between them. Per the germline V gene, CDR1 is SGHTA and CDR2 is FQGNSA. The CDR3 DNA reads as TGTGCCAGCAGCCCCACCGGGGTCTATGGCTACACCTTC. Residues: CASSPTGVYGYTF. Together with reference TRBV7-2 and TRBJ1-2, the CDR3 gives the full variable domain: GAGVSQSPSNKVTEKGKDVELRCDPISGHTALYWYRQSLGQGLEFLIYFQGNSAPDKSGLPSDRFSAERTGGSVSTLTIQRTQQEDSAVYLCASSPTGVYGYTFGSGTRLTVV.

The CDR3 loop reads CASSTSTGRETQYF. The CDR3 nucleotides are TGTGCCAGCAGCACTTCGACAGGGAGAGAGACCCAGTACTTC. This chain connects TRBV5-4 to TRBJ2-5; 7 nucleotides match TRBD1. The CDR3 contains 14 residues. Germline V CDR1 and CDR2: SGHNT, YYREEE (reference sequence). Trimming took 4 bases from V and 4 from J; bases not matched to a gene: 7.

The CDR3 loop reads CASTPEGGTEAFF. The CDR3 DNA follows: TGTGCCAGCACCCCTGAAGGGGGAACTGAAGCTTTCTTT. This rearrangement joins TRBV6-5 to TRBJ1-1; maybe TRBD1 (6 bases). The CDR3 spans 13 residues. Germline lookup yields CDR1 MNHEY and CDR2 SVGAGI. The V and J ends lost 7 bases and 5 bases respectively, with 14 bases between them.

The J gene is TRBJ2-7, the V gene TRBV7-9; D possibly corresponds to TRBD1 (8 bases). CDR1 is SEHNR, CDR2 FQNEAQ, per germline (reference sequence). This CDR3 has 15 residues. Trimming pared 6 bases from V and 3 bases from J, leaving 18 bases between. CDR3: CASSRTGGANYEQYF. In DNA, the CDR3 is TGTGCCAGCAGTCGTACAGGGGGGGCAAACTACGAGCAGTACTTC.

The chain uses TRBV6-1 and TRBJ2-7; 9 bases fit TRBD1. V lost 2 bases to trimming and J lost 4 bases; unmatched junction nucleotides: 6. Germline values: CDR1 MNHNS, CDR2 SASEGT. The CDR3 length is 15 residues. The CDR3 bases are TGTGCCAGCAGTGAAACCGGGACAGGGATGTACGAGCAGTACTTC. Encoded protein: CASSETGTGMYEQYF.

This sequence joins TRBV28 and TRBJ2-7; no reliable D call. Trimming took off 7 bases at V and 4 bases at J, with 11 bases between the two ends. The CDR3 runs to 12 residues. Germline V gives CDR1 MDHEN, CDR2 SYDVKM. The CDR3 nucleotides read TGTGCCAGCACCCGGCACGGGTACGAGCAGTACTTC. Translated, it gives CASTRHGYEQYF.

The CDR3 is CATSEALYSYNEQFF. As DNA, the CDR3 is TGTGCCACCAGCGAAGCCCTATACTCCTACAATGAGCAGTTCTTC. The rearrangement uses TRBV15 and TRBJ2-1; D is ambiguous. Germline CDR1 LNHNV, CDR2 YYDKDF (reference sequence). CDR3 length: 15 residues. V was pared by 5 bases and J by 0 bases, with 11 bases between.

This chain links TRBV30 with TRBJ2-1, with 7 bases aligning to TRBD1. V lost 7 bases and J lost 8; bases outside the gene matches: 14. CDR1 GTSNPN and CDR2 SVGIG come from the germline V gene (reference sequence). This CDR3 comprises 14 residues. CDR3 coding DNA: TGTGCCTCTAGGGGGCTGATGGGGAACTATGAGCAGTTCTTC. It translates to CASRGLMGNYEQFF. Together with reference TRBV30 and TRBJ2-1, the CDR3 gives the full variable domain: SQTIHQWPATLVQPVGSPLSLECTVEGTSNPNLYWYRQAAGRGLQLLFYSVGIGQISSEVPQNLSASRPQDRQFILSSKKLLLSDSGFYLCASRGLMGNYEQFFGPGTRLTVL.

This clone was picked up a small number of times. The rearrangement joins TRBV19 to TRBJ2-1; D might be TRBD2 (6 bases). Per the germline V gene, CDR1 is LNHDA and CDR2 is SQIVND (reference sequence). The CDR3 length is 11 residues. The V end was cut by 5 bases, the J end by 13 bases, with 12 bases between. As DNA, the CDR3 is TGTGCCAGTAGTCGGTCGGGAGTTCAGTTCTTC. It encodes CASSRSGVQFF.

This chain links TRBV6-1 with TRBJ1-2; 10 nucleotides align to TRBD1. Germline V lookup: CDR1 MNHNS, CDR2 SASEGT. The V gene end was trimmed by 4 bases and the J gene end by 6 bases; junction bases not matched to a gene: 11. CDR3 length: 16 residues. The CDR3 protein is CASSGRSGQGHNGYTF. As DNA, the CDR3 is TGTGCCAGCAGTGGTCGGTCGGGACAGGGGCATAATGGCTACACCTTC.

The chain uses TRBV14 and TRBJ2-1, with TRBD2 identical over 10 bases. CDR3 length: 17 amino acids. V shed 3 bases and J 5 bases; nucleotides not matched to a gene: 10. From germline, CDR1 is SGHDN and CDR2 FVKESK. The CDR3 DNA reads as TGTGCCAGCAGCCATAAACCCCGGACTAGCGGCGACAATGAGCAGTTCTTC. As protein: CASSHKPRTSGDNEQFF.

This clone was counted between two and nine times. Other DNA variants within this sample encode the same CDR3. CDR3 loop: CASSSYTDTQYF. The CDR3 nucleotides read TGTGCCAGCAGTTCTTACACAGATACGCAGTATTTT. This chain uses TRBV27 with TRBJ2-3; D unclear. Per germline, CDR1 MNHEY and CDR2 SMNVEV (reference sequence). This CDR3 is 12 amino acids long. Trimming pared 4 bases from V and 2 bases from J, leaving 4 bases between.

This chain connects TRBV28 to TRBJ2-2; TRBD2 matches 10 bases. The V gene end was trimmed by 6 bases and the J gene end by 5 bases; junction bases not matched to a gene: 6. The CDR3 consists of 15 residues. Germline values: CDR1 MDHEN, CDR2 SYDVKM. The DNA of the CDR3 is TGTGCCAGCAGCCTAGCGGGAGTGGGTACCGGGGAGCTGTTTTTT. Amino acid sequence: CASSLAGVGTGELFF. Combining the CDR3 with reference TRBV28 and TRBJ2-2 gives the whole variable domain DVKVTQSSRYLVKRTGEKVFLECVQDMDHENMFWYRQDPGLGLRLIYFSYDVKMKEKGDIPEGYSVSREKKERFSLILESASTNQTSMYLCASSLAGVGTGELFFGEGSRLTVL.

The chain uses TRBV19 and TRBJ1-5; the match to TRBD1 covers 9 bases. V trimming: 6 bases; J trimming: 4 bases; junction bases outside the gene matches: 7. Germline CDR1 and CDR2: LNHDA and SQIVND (reference sequence). This CDR3 is 15 amino acids long. CDR3 region: CASRSGQGQNQPQHF. DNA for the CDR3: TGTGCCAGTAGGAGCGGACAGGGGCAAAATCAGCCCCAGCATTTT.

The V call is TRBV27, the J call TRBJ2-5, with D maybe TRBD1 (5 bases). With 6 bases removed from V and 11 bases from J, the gap between germline ends came to 19 bases. Looked up from germline, CDR1 is MNHEY and CDR2 is SMNVEV (reference sequence). CDR3 size: 13 residues. The CDR3 bases are TGTGCCAGCAGGGAAAGTGGGGCCGGAGAGCAGTACTTC. Translation gives CASRESGAGEQYF.

The V and J genes are TRBV28 and TRBJ2-7; D is possibly TRBD1 (7 bases). V was trimmed by 5 bases and J by 1 base, leaving 15 bases between them. Germline V gene data show CDR1 as MDHEN and CDR2 as SYDVKM. This CDR3 contains 15 residues. The CDR3 sequence: CASSAQGGRSYEQYF. DNA of the CDR3: TGTGCCAGCAGTGCCCAGGGGGGACGATCCTACGAGCAGTACTTC. The variable domain in full, with the rest retrieved from reference TRBV28 and TRBJ2-7, is DVKVTQSSRYLVKRTGEKVFLECVQDMDHENMFWYRQDPGLGLRLIYFSYDVKMKEKGDIPEGYSVSREKKERFSLILESASTNQTSMYLCASSAQGGRSYEQYFGPGTRLTVT.

The chain carries TRBV5-1 and TRBJ2-4; 9 bases line up with TRBD1. The trim removed 4 bases at V and 5 bases at J, leaving 1 base unmatched. Germline lookup yields CDR1 SGHRS and CDR2 YFSETQ. The CDR3 spans 13 residues. Here the CDR3 reads CASSRQGENIQYF. The CDR3, as DNA: TGCGCCAGCAGCCGACAGGGGGAAAACATTCAGTACTTC.

Comments on this clone: Other nucleotide sequences from this sample produce the same CDR3. The rearrangement links TRBV5-1 to TRBJ2-7; 12 bases map to TRBD1. The CDR3 runs 15 residues. The V gene's germline CDR1 is SGHRS and CDR2 YFSETQ. The junction had 5 bases not matched to a gene; V was cut back by 1 base and J by 6 bases. The CDR3 sequence: CASSLWGTGGLEQYF. The CDR3 nucleotides are TGCGCCAGCAGCTTGTGGGGGACAGGGGGCCTCGAGCAGTACTTC.

This sequence joins TRBV18 and TRBJ2-7; D possibly corresponds to TRBD1 (6 bases). This CDR3 spans 17 amino acids. Germline CDR1 KGHSH, CDR2 LQKENI. Trimming cost V 1 base and J 1 base, with 17 bases left between them. CDR3 loop: CASSPRGHSKVSYEQYF. The CDR3 bases are TGTGCCAGCTCACCACGGGGGCACTCGAAAGTTTCCTACGAGCAGTACTTC.

V usage is TRBV19 and J usage is TRBJ2-7; D is unclear. Trimming removed 1 base from V and 0 bases from J, with 7 bases in between. Germline values: CDR1 LNHDA, CDR2 SQIVND (reference sequence). The CDR3 runs to 14 residues. DNA for the CDR3: TGTGCCAGTAGTATAGTGGCTTACTCCTACGAGCAGTACTTC. It encodes CASSIVAYSYEQYF. Supplemented by reference TRBV19 and TRBJ2-7, the full variable domain reads DGGITQSPKYLFRKEGQNVTLSCEQNLNHDAMYWYRQDPGQGLRLIYYSQIVNDFQKGDIAEGYSVSREKKESFPLTVTSAQKNPTAFYLCASSIVAYSYEQYFGPGTRLTVT.